The 12 T cell receptor beta chains listed next were all sequenced from one sample in a study of regulatory T cells in long-lasting Graves disease. Investigators prepared the TCR beta libraries by applying iRepertoire HTBI primers and Arm-PCR of CDR3 regions. One entry per CDR3 protein, called by TCRdb with MiXCR from the multiplex PCR reads. The top ten hold 10% to 15% of the sample, which has approximately 440,000 distinct CDR3 sequences, 15% to 20% seen once. Specified time point: newly diagnosed GD, antithyroid drugs for less than 3 months. With RNA extracted from PBMCs as input, the TCR library was made. The same data also contributed to another study, on T cells in Graves' hyperthyroidism and ophthalmopathy.

The specimen was peripheral blood mononuclear cells (PBMCs), collected at new diagnosis, from a patient treated with antithyroid drugs. The receptors originated from a man aged 35 to 55 with Graves disease.

This clonotype showed up many times. CDR3 in amino acids: CASFAGGDSYEQYF. The CDR3 DNA reads TGCGCCAGCTTCGCGGGAGGGGATTCCTACGAGCAGTACTTC. The chain couples TRBV5-1 to TRBJ2-7, with TRBD2 matching over 9 bases. CDR1 and CDR2 (germline): SGHRS, YFSETQ. The J segment lost 1 base and the V segment lost 7 bases, leaving 6 bases of the junction unmatched. This CDR3 has 14 amino acids.

The chain has TRBV18 and TRBJ2-3, with D unresolved. The CDR3 extends over 13 amino acids. Germline loops: CDR1 KGHSH, CDR2 LQKENI. The V gene lost 2 bases and the J gene lost 5 bases, with 8 bases spanning the gap. In nucleotides, the CDR3 is TGTGCCAGCTCACCAGCTCAAATAGATACGCAGTATTTT. It specifies CASSPAQIDTQYF. Together with reference TRBV18 and TRBJ2-3, the CDR3 gives the full variable domain: NAGVMQNPRHLVRRRGQEARLRCSPMKGHSHVYWYRQLPEEGLKFMVYLQKENIIDESGMPKERFSAEFPKEGPSILRIQQVVRGDSAAYFCASSPAQIDTQYFGPGTRLTVL.

This clonotype has at least ten counts. The rearrangement joins TRBV5-1 to TRBJ2-3; the D is unclear. V was cut by 5 bases and J by 1 base, with 11 bases left in between. Germline V gene lookup returns CDR1 SGHRS and CDR2 YFSETQ. The CDR3 runs to 14 residues. The CDR3 DNA follows: TGCGCCAGCAGGCGGTACGCGGGCACAGATACGCAGTATTTT. The encoded protein is CASRRYAGTDTQYF.

This clonotype occurred a few times. It may be a read error: a sequence one base away is much more abundant. The rearrangement uses TRBV20-1 and TRBJ2-3; D might be TRBD1 (7 bases). The V gene lost 6 bases and the J gene lost 6 bases, with 22 bases spanning the gap. CDR1 and CDR2 from the germline V gene are DFQATT and SNEGSKA (reference sequence). The CDR3 totals 15 residues. This CDR3 is CSAQGGAAEGDTQYF. CDR3 nucleotide sequence: TGCAGTGCCCAGGGGGGTGCTGCGGAAGGGGATACGCAGTATTTT.

This clonotype was counted only a few times. V gene TRBV5-1 combines with J gene TRBJ2-5, with TRBD1 matching 9 bases. This CDR3 region has 16 residues. Germline CDR1 reads SGHRS; CDR2 reads YFSETQ. Unmatched junction bases numbered 9, after V lost 5 bases and J lost 1 base. The CDR3 is CASSKSTGGIQETQYF. CDR3 DNA sequence: TGCGCCAGCAGTAAATCGACAGGGGGAATCCAAGAGACCCAGTACTTC.

This clonotype was recorded a few times. The V call is TRBV5-1, the J call TRBJ2-5, with unresolved D. Trimming stripped 3 bases from V and 4 bases from J, with 10 bases between. Germline V gene sequence: CDR1 SGHRS, CDR2 YFSETQ. The CDR3 has 13 residues. CDR3 in DNA: TGCGCCAGCAGCTACCAACCGGGAGAGACCCAGTACTTC. Its translation: CASSYQPGETQYF.

This clonotype was detected many times. V usage is TRBV24-1 and J usage is TRBJ2-3, with 7 bases lining up with TRBD1. Germline V gene sequence: CDR1 KGHDR, CDR2 SFDVKD. CDR3 length: 15 amino acids. V was clipped by 4 bases and J by 0 bases; unmatched bases: 3. CDR3 in amino acids: CATSDGQDSTDTQYF. The CDR3, as DNA: TGTGCCACCAGTGACGGACAGGATAGCACAGATACGCAGTATTTT.

This clonotype has ten or more counts. The chain combines TRBV2 with TRBJ2-5; 7 nucleotides match TRBD2. The CDR3 covers 15 residues. Germline V lookup: CDR1 SNHLY, CDR2 FYNNEI. Trimming removed 3 bases from V and 1 base from J; junction bases left unmatched: 5. The CDR3 DNA reads TGTGCCAGCAGTGATGATAGCGGGCCCCAAGAGACCCAGTACTTC. Its protein is CASSDDSGPQETQYF.

This clonotype has a count of ten or more. The chain carries TRBV20-1 and TRBJ2-7; 9 bases match TRBD1. Germline CDR1 reads DFQATT; CDR2 reads SNEGSKA (reference sequence). The CDR3 contains 15 residues. Unmatched junction bases numbered 11, after V lost 4 bases and J lost 4 bases. The CDR3 loop is CSANYPGQGVYEQYF. CDR3 in DNA: TGCAGTGCTAACTATCCGGGACAGGGAGTATACGAGCAGTACTTC.

With regard to this clonotype: This sequence may be a read error, since a much larger clone differs from it by one base. The chain is built from TRBV25-1 and TRBJ2-3; D might be TRBD2 (5 bases). Germline V lookup: CDR1 MGHDK, CDR2 SYGVNS. This CDR3 spans 12 amino acids. Trimming removed 8 bases at V and 1 base at J, with 7 bases between. CDR3 protein: CASGSGTDTQYF. CDR3 nucleotide sequence: TGTGCCAGCGGGAGCGGCACAGATACGCAGTATTTT.

This clonotype has a count of ten or more. The chain joins TRBV3-1 to TRBJ1-1; TRBD1 agrees at 8 bases. Germline V lookup: CDR1 LGHDT, CDR2 YNNKEL (reference sequence). Germline trimming cut 4 bases from V and 5 bases from J; bases unmatched to any gene: 12. The CDR3 consists of 16 residues. DNA of the CDR3: TGTGCCAGCAGCCGATCCGGGACAGGATTCGGAACTGAAGCTTTCTTT. The encoded protein is CASSRSGTGFGTEAFF.

This clonotype was found many times. The chain employs TRBV28 and TRBJ2-4; no definite D call. The germline CDR1 and CDR2 sequences are MDHEN and SYDVKM. This CDR3 has 10 residues. V gave up 5 bases and J gave up 6 bases, with 2 bases separating them. The CDR3 protein is CASSGNIQYF. CDR3 nucleotide sequence: TGTGCCAGCAGTGGAAACATTCAGTACTTC.